This T cell receptor (beta chain) was sequenced during a study of T cell repertoires in cytomegalovirus infection. Study background: Public signatures in TCR beta pointed to CMV infection and matching HLA type.

V was shortened by 1 base and J by 1 base, with 7 bases between the two germline ends. The CDR3 extends over 14 amino acids. Looked up from germline, CDR1 is MGHRA and CDR2 is YSYEKL. Study-wide results and limits: The cumulative frequency of public TCR beta families distinguished individuals who carried CMV together with the relevant HLA. CMV-specific TCR beta clonotypes restricted by HLA-C were the ones dominating the ex vivo response.

This clonotype was seen a handful of times. Its specificity is unknown. TCRdb re-called the reads through MiXCR, storing one row per CDR3 protein. This sample has roughly 200,000 distinct CDR3 sequences, with roughly 15% found just once. This clonotype was obtained from a human donor in good health (CMV status not recorded). Some clones in this sample may be carry-over from other donors' samples. Sample: CD8+ T cells from PBMCs. The rearrangement joins TRBV4-1 to TRBJ1-1; D call uncertain. In nucleotides, the CDR3 is TGCGCCAGCAGCCAAGGTCGGAGGAACACTGAAGCTTTCTTT. This translates into CASSQGRRNTEAFF.